Below, 8 T cell receptor beta chains from the same sample are listed, as sequenced in a study of blood T cell repertoires in COVID-19. Generated by immunoSEQ multiplex PCR, the TCRdb table keeps only in-frame clones and is missing some. The sample contains around 200,000 clones, around 86% of which appear only once. The sample taken for sequencing was peripheral blood. These receptor sequences come from a man aged 35 to 55 with active or convalescent COVID-19.

The rearrangement joins TRBV5-4 to TRBJ1-6, with TRBD1 matching 8 bases. Trimming cost V 4 bases and J 11 bases; bases outside gene matches: 11. The CDR3 is made up of 15 amino acids. Germline lookup yields CDR1 SGHNT and CDR2 YYREEE (reference sequence). This CDR3 reads CASSLSDRDATPLHF. CDR3 nucleotide sequence: TGTGCCAGCAGCCTGTCGGACAGGGATGCGACACCCCTCCACTTT. The full variable domain, with the rest looked up from reference TRBV5-4 and TRBJ1-6, is ETGVTQSPTHLIKTRGQQVTLRCSSQSGHNTVSWYQQALGQGPQFIFQYYREEENGRGNFPPRFSGLQFPNYSSELNVNALELDDSALYLCASSLSDRDATPLHFGNGTRLTVT.

This chain uses TRBV7-9 with TRBJ2-7; D might be TRBD1 (6 bases). The CDR3 contains 16 residues. V was pared by 5 bases and J by 0 bases, with 17 bases between. Germline CDR1 is SEHNR and CDR2 is FQNEAQ (reference sequence). The CDR3 coding sequence is TGTGCCAGCAGCCTGACGGGGACATTCCCCTCCTACGAGCAGTACTTC. Residues: CASSLTGTFPSYEQYF.

V and J are TRBV12-3 or TRBV12-4 and TRBJ1-2; 7 nucleotides align to TRBD1. CDR3 length: 12 amino acids. The trim removed 5 bases at V and 7 bases at J, leaving 4 bases unmatched. The CDR3 sequence is CASSQDRSGYTF. Written as DNA, the CDR3 is TGTGCCAGCAGTCAGGACAGGTCTGGCTACACCTTC.

The chain uses TRBV3-1 (or the pseudogene TRBV3-2) and TRBJ2-5; 9 bases are shared with TRBD2. Germline CDR1 reads LGHDT; CDR2 reads YNNKEL (reference sequence). The CDR3 extends over 15 amino acids. V gave up 4 bases and J gave up 5 bases; unmatched junction bases: 8. The CDR3 is CASSPAGGVVETQYF. The CDR3 nucleotides read TGTGCCAGCAGCCCGGCGGGGGGGGTAGTTGAGACCCAGTACTTC.

A few counts support this clone. The chain uses TRBV4-3 and TRBJ1-3; 7 nucleotides line up with TRBD1. Unmatched junction bases numbered 9, after V lost 0 bases and J lost 4 bases. The length of the CDR3 is 17 residues. In germline, CDR1 is LGHNA, CDR2 YSLEER. Written as DNA, the CDR3 is TGCGCCAGCAGCCAAGAGAATAAGGGGGCGGAGGGAAACACCATATATTTT. The encoded protein is CASSQENKGAEGNTIYF.

The gene calls are TRBV3-1 (or the pseudogene TRBV3-2) and TRBJ1-2; TRBD1 matches at 7 bases. This CDR3 is built from 13 residues. Trimming at V came to 6 bases and at J to 4 bases, leaving 5 bases not matched to a gene. The germline V gene has CDR1 LGHDT and CDR2 YNNKEL (reference sequence). The DNA of the CDR3 is TGTGCCAGCAGGCCACAGGGGTCCTATGGCTACACCTTC. Amino acids: CASRPQGSYGYTF.

Written as DNA, the CDR3 is TGTGCCAGCAGCTTAGGGACTAGCGGGGAGACCCAGTACTTC. This sequence encodes CASSLGTSGETQYF. The chain combines TRBV7-3 with TRBJ2-5, with TRBD2 matching 12 bases. Germline V gene data show CDR1 as SGHTA and CDR2 as FQGTGA. This CDR3 has 14 amino acids. V lost 2 bases to trimming and J lost 5 bases; unmatched junction nucleotides: 0.

The chain has TRBV28 and TRBJ2-7; TRBD2 matches at 7 bases. Germline V lookup: CDR1 MDHEN, CDR2 SYDVKM. The CDR3 length is 18 residues. Trimming took 9 bases from V and 4 from J; bases not matched to a gene: 24. The CDR3 DNA sequence: TGTGCCAGTTTATCCGGGGGACGGGGAGCGGGATTATATTACGAGCAGTACTTC. This gives the protein CASLSGGRGAGLYYEQYF.